Listed below are T cell receptor beta chains from one sample, sequenced in a study of tumor-infiltrating lymphocytes in primary liver carcinoma. MiXCR, applied by TCRdb to the multiplex PCR reads, yields one record per CDR3 protein. The sample includes fewer than 350,000 distinct CDR3 sequences, 65% seen only once; the top ten take about 6%. The sequencing sample was made of peripheral blood. The receptors were sampled from a man aged 35-49 years with primary liver carcinoma and hepatitis B virus infection. The CDR3 runs from the conserved cysteine through the conserved F or W. The size of a clone is reported for some rows only, either as once, few or many, or as a class for expanded clones.

abundance: NA
j_gene: TRBJ1-6
v_gene: TRBV10-3
CDR3aa: CAISERQLDNSPLHF

abundance: few
j_gene: TRBJ1-1
v_gene: TRBV12-3/TRBV12-4
CDR3aa: CASSQDLPRGTEAFF

abundance: NA
j_gene: TRBJ1-2
v_gene: TRBV18
CDR3aa: CASSPPNTGRAYGYTF

abundance: NA
j_gene: TRBJ2-2
v_gene: TRBV6-1
CDR3aa: CASSDPGGTGVGELFF

abundance: few
j_gene: TRBJ2-2
v_gene: TRBV10-3
CDR3aa: CAIRRLAGEGGTWELFF

abundance: NA
j_gene: TRBJ2-1
v_gene: TRBV28
CDR3aa: CASGALSREQFF

abundance: NA
j_gene: TRBJ1-1
v_gene: TRBV11-2
CDR3aa: CGSSFRGRTEAIF

abundance: many
j_gene: TRBJ2-2
v_gene: TRBV4-1
CDR3aa: CASSSRTGELFF

abundance: NA
j_gene: TRBJ2-7
v_gene: TRBV6-5
CDR3aa: CASSTGREQYF

abundance: NA
j_gene: TRBJ1-3
v_gene: TRBV6-5
CDR3aa: CTSSLRELASGNTIYF

abundance: many
j_gene: TRBJ1-2
v_gene: TRBV4-3
CDR3aa: CASSQVQGTGYTF

abundance: NA
j_gene: TRBJ1-6
v_gene: TRBV2
CDR3aa: CAGGADSYNSPLHF

abundance: NA
j_gene: TRBJ2-2
v_gene: TRBV6-4
CDR3aa: CISSAGTGELFF

abundance: NA
j_gene: TRBJ2-1
v_gene: TRBV6-5
CDR3aa: CASRDRGPENYNEQFF

abundance: NA
j_gene: TRBJ1-2
v_gene: TRBV30
CDR3aa: CAWSEDHGYTF

abundance: few
j_gene: TRBJ1-2
v_gene: TRBV25-1
CDR3aa: CASSGKGATNGYTF

abundance: NA
j_gene: TRBJ2-7
v_gene: TRBV5-6
CDR3aa: CGSSEIAGDSYEQYF

abundance: many
j_gene: TRBJ2-1
v_gene: TRBV11-2
CDR3aa: CASSLVPGQGAGEQFF

abundance: NA
j_gene: TRBJ1-5
v_gene: TRBV4-1
CDR3aa: CVSSPRGDRGGQPQHF

abundance: many
j_gene: TRBJ2-1
v_gene: TRBV11-2
CDR3aa: CASSQVGLGSHEQFF

abundance: NA
j_gene: TRBJ1-2
v_gene: TRBV6-5
CDR3aa: CPCSTRNQGLNYGYTF

abundance: NA
j_gene: TRBJ2-7
v_gene: TRBV5-1
CDR3aa: CAISLSGQGSEQYF

abundance: NA
j_gene: TRBJ2-3
v_gene: TRBV7-8
CDR3aa: CASSLASGNTDTQYF

abundance: NA
j_gene: TRBJ2-2
v_gene: TRBV12-3/TRBV12-4
CDR3aa: CASRKGLVCTGELFF

abundance: NA
j_gene: TRBJ2-1
v_gene: TRBV30
CDR3aa: CAWTDVSGGEQFF

abundance: few
j_gene: TRBJ2-7
v_gene: TRBV13
CDR3aa: CASSPGSEAYEQYF

abundance: few
j_gene: TRBJ2-3
v_gene: TRBV11-2
CDR3aa: CVSSGPTDTQYF

abundance: once
j_gene: TRBJ1-5
v_gene: TRBV12-3/TRBV12-4
CDR3aa: CVSSPIDGQPQHF

abundance: NA
j_gene: TRBJ2-3
v_gene: TRBV11-2
CDR3aa: CANSFPVEATTTDTRYF